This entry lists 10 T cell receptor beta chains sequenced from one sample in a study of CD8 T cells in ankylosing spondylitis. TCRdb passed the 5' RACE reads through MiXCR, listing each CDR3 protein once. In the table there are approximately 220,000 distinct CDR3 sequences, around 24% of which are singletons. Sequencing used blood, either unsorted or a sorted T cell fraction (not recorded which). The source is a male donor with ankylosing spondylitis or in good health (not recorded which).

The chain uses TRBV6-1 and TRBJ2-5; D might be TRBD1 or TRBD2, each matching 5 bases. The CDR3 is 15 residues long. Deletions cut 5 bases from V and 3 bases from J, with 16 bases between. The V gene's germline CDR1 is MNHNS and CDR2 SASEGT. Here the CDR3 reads CASSRLSGTEETQYF. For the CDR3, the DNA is TGTGCCAGCAGTCGGCTCTCCGGGACGGAAGAGACCCAGTACTTC.

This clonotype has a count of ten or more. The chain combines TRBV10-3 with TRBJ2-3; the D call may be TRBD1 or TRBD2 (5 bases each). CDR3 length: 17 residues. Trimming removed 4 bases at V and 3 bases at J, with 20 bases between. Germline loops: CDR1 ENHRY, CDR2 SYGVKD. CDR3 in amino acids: CAISGTRGDGNTDTQYF. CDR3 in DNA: TGTGCCATCAGTGGAACTAGGGGCGACGGGAATACAGATACGCAGTATTTT.

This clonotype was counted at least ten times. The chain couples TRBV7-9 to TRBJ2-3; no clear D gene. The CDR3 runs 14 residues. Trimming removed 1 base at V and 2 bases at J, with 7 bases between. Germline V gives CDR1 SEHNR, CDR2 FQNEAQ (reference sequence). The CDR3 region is CASSLVVTTDTQYF. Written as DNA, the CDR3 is TGTGCCAGCAGCTTAGTAGTCACCACAGATACGCAGTATTTT.

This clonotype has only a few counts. The CDR3 DNA reads TGCAGTGCTAGGAAGGCCCAGTCGGGGACCCAGTACTTC. Protein product: CSARKAQSGTQYF. The chain employs TRBV20-1 and TRBJ2-5; no clear D. This CDR3 region has 13 residues. CDR1 DFQATT and CDR2 SNEGSKA come from the germline V gene (reference sequence). Trimming pared 3 bases from V and 7 bases from J, leaving 15 bases between.

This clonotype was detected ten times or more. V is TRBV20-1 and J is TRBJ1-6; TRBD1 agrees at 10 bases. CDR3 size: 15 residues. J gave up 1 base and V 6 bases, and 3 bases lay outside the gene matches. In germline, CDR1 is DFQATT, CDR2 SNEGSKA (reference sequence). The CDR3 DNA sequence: TGCAGTGCCAGGGACAGGGGATCCTATAATTCACCCCTCCACTTT. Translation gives CSARDRGSYNSPLHF.

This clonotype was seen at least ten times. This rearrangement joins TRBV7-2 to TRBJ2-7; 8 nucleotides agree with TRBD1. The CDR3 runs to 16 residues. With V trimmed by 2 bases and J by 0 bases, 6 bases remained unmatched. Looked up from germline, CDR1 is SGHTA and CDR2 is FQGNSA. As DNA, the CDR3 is TGTGCCAGCAGCTTACCAGGGGGCCGGAGCTCCTACGAGCAGTACTTC. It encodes CASSLPGGRSSYEQYF.

The CDR3 sequence is CSEIKHTNTEAFF. The CDR3 DNA is TGCAGCGAGATTAAGCATACGAACACTGAAGCTTTCTTT. V is TRBV29-1 and J is TRBJ1-1; D unclear. The CDR3 loop spans 13 amino acids. V shed 7 bases and J shed 1 base, with 13 bases lying between them. Germline CDR1 is SQVTM and CDR2 is ANQGSEA.

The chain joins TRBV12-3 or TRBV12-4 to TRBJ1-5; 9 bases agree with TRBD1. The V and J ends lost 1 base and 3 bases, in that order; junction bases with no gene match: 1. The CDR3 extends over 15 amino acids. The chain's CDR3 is CASSLGTGDNQPQHF. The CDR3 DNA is TGTGCCAGCAGTTTAGGGACAGGGGACAATCAGCCCCAGCATTTT.

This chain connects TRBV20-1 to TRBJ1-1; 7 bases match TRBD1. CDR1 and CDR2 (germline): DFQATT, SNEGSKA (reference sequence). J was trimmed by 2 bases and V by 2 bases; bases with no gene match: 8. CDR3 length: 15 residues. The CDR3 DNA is TGCAGTGCTAGATTAAACAGGGGCGCCAACACTGAAGCTTTCTTT. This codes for CSARLNRGANTEAFF.

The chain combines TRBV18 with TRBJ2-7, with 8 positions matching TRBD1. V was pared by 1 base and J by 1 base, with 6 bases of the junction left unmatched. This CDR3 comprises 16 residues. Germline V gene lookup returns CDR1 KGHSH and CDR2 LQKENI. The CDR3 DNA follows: TGTGCCAGCTCACCACAGGACAGGGTGGGTTCCTACGAGCAGTACTTC. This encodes CASSPQDRVGSYEQYF.